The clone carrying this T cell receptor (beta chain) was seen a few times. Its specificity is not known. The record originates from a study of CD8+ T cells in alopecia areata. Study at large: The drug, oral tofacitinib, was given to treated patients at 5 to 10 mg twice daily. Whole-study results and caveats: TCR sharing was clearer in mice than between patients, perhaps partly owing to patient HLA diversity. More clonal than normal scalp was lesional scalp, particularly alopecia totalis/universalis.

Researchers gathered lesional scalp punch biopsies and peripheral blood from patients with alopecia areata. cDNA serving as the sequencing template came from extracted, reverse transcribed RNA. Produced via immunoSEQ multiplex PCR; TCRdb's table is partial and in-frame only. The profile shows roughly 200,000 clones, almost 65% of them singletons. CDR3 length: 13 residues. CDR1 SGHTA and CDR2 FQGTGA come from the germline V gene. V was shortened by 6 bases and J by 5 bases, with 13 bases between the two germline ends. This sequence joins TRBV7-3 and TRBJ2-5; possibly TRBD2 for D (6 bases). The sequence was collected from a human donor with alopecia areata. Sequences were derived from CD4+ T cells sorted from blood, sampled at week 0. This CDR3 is CASSPGLGETQYF. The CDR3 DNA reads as TGTGCCAGCAGTCCGGGACTGGGCGAGACCCAGTACTTC. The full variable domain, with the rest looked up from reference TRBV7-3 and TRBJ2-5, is GAGVSQTPSNKVTEKGKYVELRCDPISGHTALYWYRQSLGQGPEFLIYFQGTGAADDSGLPNDRFFAVRPEGSVSTLKIQRTERGDSAVYLCASSPGLGETQYFGPGTRLLVL.